This TCR beta chain was captured in a study of resident and recirculating memory T cells in vitiligo (dated by TCRdb to 2017 to 2018). Broadly, across the study: For TCR beta sequencing, each of a few stable vitiligo patients provided PBMCs along with epidermis taken by shave biopsy from two lesional and two nonlesional sites. The human TCR beta sequencing tested whether specific clones in lesional vitiligo skin differed from clones in nonlesional skin and blood. Right before genomic DNA was extracted using the Qiagen DNeasy Blood & Tissue Kit, the samples were homogenized with no cell sorting step.

Vitiligo counted as stable when lesions had not changed during the previous 6 months. To count as stable, patients also needed to show no confetti depigmentation, which is a clinical sign of active vitiligo. Any patient who had received treatment in the previous three months was excluded. Ficoll density gradient centrifugation was used to isolate PBMCs from heparinized blood, after which the PBMCs were flash-frozen. There are 17 amino acids in the CDR3, from cysteine to phenylalanine inclusive. Kept here is only the CDR3 DNA, which spans 51 bases and is read in frame from base 1. Cut back by 0 bases and 8 bases, the V and J ends lie 17 bases apart. Reading the germline V gene gives CDR1 LGHNA and CDR2 YSLEER. The full study reports these points: By overlap and correlation analysis, no significant repertoire overlap was shown between biopsies, even within a single patient, except for each lesion compared with itself. No unique dominant TCR clone was detected, and variation in clonality was observed among vitiligo lesions. TCR sequences were not shared across biopsy sites or across patients, which suggests that different T cell clones infiltrate different lesions, a pattern described as private specificity. Mechanistic studies in the future are needed to assess how much the detected T cell clones and the human Trm pools versus Tcm pools each contribute.

A remark on this clone: Its specific antigen is unknown. Base qualities are not recorded, but no much larger clone differs from it by a single base.

The immunoSEQ hsTCRB kit was used to amplify TCR beta chains from the genomic DNA. The immunoSEQ service ran the sequencing of the TCR beta libraries on an Illumina MiSeq instrument. As for how the authors treated the data: The immunoSEQ Analyzer was used to analyze the repertoire data. TCRdb took over this immuneACCESS table, retaining in-frame rearrangements with V and J assigned. Such tables are incomplete; in checked studies, under half of the missing clones stem from an unresolved V gene, and the remainder is unexplained. The V and J calls and clone size are taken from that table; D and trimming were inferred from the DNA. For this sample there are around 70,000 clones; more than 85% appear just once. The ten largest make up less than 5% of the sample.

This chain joins TRBV4-3 to TRBJ1-6, and the D gene may be TRBD1, 6 bases matching. The source is a male donor with vitiligo. Specimen: blood. The DNA is as follows: TGCGCCAGCAGCCAAGATCCAACAGGGAACTACCATTCACCCCTCCACTTT. It is translated as CASSQDPTGNYHSPLHF.